Here is one T cell receptor beta chain with its context. These data originate in a study of OX40 agonist ivuxolimab in advanced cancers. Some clones are missing from TCRdb's copy, which holds only in-frame ones; the method was immunoSEQ multiplex PCR. The sample yields 120,000 or so clones, around 90% seen once. Between the trimmed V and J ends, which lost 5 bases and 3 bases, there was a span of 7 bases. This CDR3 is built from 13 residues. Looked up from germline, CDR1 is SEHNR and CDR2 is FQNEAQ (reference sequence). Source: CD4+ or CD8+ T cells sorted from blood, taken in a trial of the OX40 agonist ivuxolimab. The receptor comes from an adult with an advanced solid tumor such as melanoma, head and neck, liver or kidney cancer. V usage is TRBV7-9 and J usage is TRBJ2-2; D assignment may be TRBD1 or TRBD2 (5 bases each). The CDR3 reads CASSEGHTGELFF. CDR3 in DNA: TGTGCCAGCAGCGAGGGACACACCGGGGAGCTGTTTTTT.